This T cell receptor beta chain came from a study of T cell repertoires in cytomegalovirus infection. Study information: Carrying CMV and the relevant HLA type showed in public TCR beta signatures.

V lost 3 bases to trimming and J lost 3 bases, with 9 bases between them. This CDR3 region has 13 residues. The germline V gene encodes CDR1 SEHNR and CDR2 FQNEAQ (reference sequence). This clonotype was found many times. One entry per CDR3 protein, called by TCRdb with MiXCR from the reads. Altogether around 450,000 distinct CDR3 sequences are present, roughly 30% being singletons, with the ten largest covering around 15%. The V call is TRBV7-9, the J call TRBJ2-7; D tentatively reads TRBD1 or TRBD2 (5 bases each). This TCR was recovered from a human donor in good health (CMV status not recorded). Some clones in this sample may be carry-over from other donors' samples. The sample comprised PBMCs. CDR3 bases: TGTGCCAGCAGCTTTCGGGGCGGCTACGAGCAGTACTTC. Residues: CASSFRGGYEQYF.